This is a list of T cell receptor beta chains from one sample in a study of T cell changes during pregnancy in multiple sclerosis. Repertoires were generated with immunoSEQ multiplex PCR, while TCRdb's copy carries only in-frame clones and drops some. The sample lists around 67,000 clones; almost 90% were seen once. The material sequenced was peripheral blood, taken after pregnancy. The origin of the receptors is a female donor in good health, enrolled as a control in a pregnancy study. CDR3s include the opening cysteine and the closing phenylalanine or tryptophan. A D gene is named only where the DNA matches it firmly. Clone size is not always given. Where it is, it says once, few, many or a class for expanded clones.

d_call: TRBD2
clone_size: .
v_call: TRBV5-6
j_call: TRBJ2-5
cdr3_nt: TGTGCCAGCAGTCCGGGGGTGCGGGGGGGCAGGGAGACCCAGTACTTC
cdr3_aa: CASSPGVRGGRETQYF

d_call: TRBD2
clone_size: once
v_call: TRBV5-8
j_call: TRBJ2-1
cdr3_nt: TGTGCCAGCAGCTCCGGGACTAGCGGGAGAGTGGACTCCTACAATGAGCAGTTCTTC
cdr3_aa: CASSSGTSGRVDSYNEQFF

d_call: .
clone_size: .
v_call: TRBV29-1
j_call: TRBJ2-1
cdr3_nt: TGCAGCGCCAGGGTTAATGAGCAGTTCTTC
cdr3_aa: CSARVNEQFF

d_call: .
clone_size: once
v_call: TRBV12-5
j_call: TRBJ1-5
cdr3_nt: TGTGCTAGTGGTAGCGAGGGTGGTCAGCCCCAGCATTTT
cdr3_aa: CASGSEGGQPQHF

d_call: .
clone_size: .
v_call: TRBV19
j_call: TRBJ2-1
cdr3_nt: TGTGCCAGTAGTCCCGGACCAGGGTACAATGAGCAGTTCTTC
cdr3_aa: CASSPGPGYNEQFF

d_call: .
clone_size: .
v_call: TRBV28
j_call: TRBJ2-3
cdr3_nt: TGTGCCAGCTCAATCAGGGCGGGGAGCACAGATACGCAGTATTTT
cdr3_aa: CASSIRAGSTDTQYF

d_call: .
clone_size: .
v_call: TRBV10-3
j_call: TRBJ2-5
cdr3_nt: TGTGCCATCAGTGAGTCTGGCCTTGGCACAGAGACCCAGTACTTC
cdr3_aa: CAISESGLGTETQYF

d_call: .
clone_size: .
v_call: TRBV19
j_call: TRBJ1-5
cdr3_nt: TGTGCCAGTAGTATAGGGGGGCGGGCCCAGCATTTT
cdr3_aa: CASSIGGRAQHF

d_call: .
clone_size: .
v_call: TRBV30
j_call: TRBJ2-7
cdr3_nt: TGTGCCTGGAGTGACCAGGGTCCCTACGAGCAGTACTTC
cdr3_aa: CAWSDQGPYEQYF

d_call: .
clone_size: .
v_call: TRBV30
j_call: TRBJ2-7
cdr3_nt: TGTGCCTGGAGGAGAGCGGTGTCCTCCTACGAGCAGTACTTC
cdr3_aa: CAWRRAVSSYEQYF

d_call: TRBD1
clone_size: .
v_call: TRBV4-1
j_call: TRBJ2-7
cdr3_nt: TGCGCCAGCAGCCACCCGGGACAGGGGTACGAGCAGTACTTC
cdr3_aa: CASSHPGQGYEQYF

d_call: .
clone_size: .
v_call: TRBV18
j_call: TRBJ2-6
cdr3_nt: TGTGCCAGCTCACCCCGAGGGCTGGGTGAGGGGGCCAACGTCCTGACTTTC
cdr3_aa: CASSPRGLGEGANVLTF

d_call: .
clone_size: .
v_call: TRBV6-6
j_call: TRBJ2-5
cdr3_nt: TGTGCCAGCAGTCCGTTGGGGGGTCGGGAGACCCAGTACTTC
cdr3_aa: CASSPLGGRETQYF

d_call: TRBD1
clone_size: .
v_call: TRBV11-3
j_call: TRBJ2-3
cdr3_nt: TGTGCCAGCAGCTCCGAGGGGACAGAGACTAGCACAGATACGCAGTATTTT
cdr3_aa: CASSSEGTETSTDTQYF

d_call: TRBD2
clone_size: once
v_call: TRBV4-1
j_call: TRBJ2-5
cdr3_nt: TGCGCCAGCAGCCAGAGTGGACTAGCGGGGGCCCGGAGAGAGACCCAGTACTTC
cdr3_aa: CASSQSGLAGARRETQYF

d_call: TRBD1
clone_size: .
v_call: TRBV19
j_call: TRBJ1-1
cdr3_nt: TGTGCCAGTAGTACCCGGACAGGGGCAGTAGGGTACACTGAAGCTTTCTTT
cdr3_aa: CASSTRTGAVGYTEAFF

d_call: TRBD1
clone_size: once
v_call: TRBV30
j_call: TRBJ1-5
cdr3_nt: TGTGCCTGGAGAGACAGGGGGGCTCAGCCCCAGCATTTT
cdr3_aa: CAWRDRGAQPQHF

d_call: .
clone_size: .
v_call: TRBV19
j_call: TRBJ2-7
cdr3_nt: TGTGCCAGTATCTCCGGGGGACCATACTACGAGCAGTACTTC
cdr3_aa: CASISGGPYYEQYF

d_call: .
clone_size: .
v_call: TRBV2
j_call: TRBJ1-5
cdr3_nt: TGTGCCAGCAGTGAAGAACAGGGAAGTCAGCCCCAGCATTTT
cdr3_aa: CASSEEQGSQPQHF

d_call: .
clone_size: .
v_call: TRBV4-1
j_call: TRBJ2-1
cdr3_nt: TGCGCCAGCAGCCAACCACAAGGGAGCTACAATGAGCAGTTCTTC
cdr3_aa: CASSQPQGSYNEQFF

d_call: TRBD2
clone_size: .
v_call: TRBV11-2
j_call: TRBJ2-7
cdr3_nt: TGTGCCAGCAGCCTTCGGACTAGCGGTGCCTACGAGCAGTACTTC
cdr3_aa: CASSLRTSGAYEQYF

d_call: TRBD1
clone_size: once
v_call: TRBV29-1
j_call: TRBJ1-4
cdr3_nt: TGCAGCGTCGCTCGGACAGGGACGGATGAAAAACTGTTTTTT
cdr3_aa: CSVARTGTDEKLFF

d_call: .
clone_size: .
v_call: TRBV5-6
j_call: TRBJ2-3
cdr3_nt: TGTGCCAGCAGCCAATATTCCCCGGCGGCAGATACGCAGTATTTT
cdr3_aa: CASSQYSPAADTQYF

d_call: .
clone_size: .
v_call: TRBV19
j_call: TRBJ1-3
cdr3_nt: TGTGCCAGTAGTTTTGAGGGAAACACCATATATTTT
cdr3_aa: CASSFEGNTIYF

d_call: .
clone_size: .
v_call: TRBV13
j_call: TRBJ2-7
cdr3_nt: TGTGCCAGCAGCCCGGAGGGTTACGAGCAGTACTTC
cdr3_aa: CASSPEGYEQYF

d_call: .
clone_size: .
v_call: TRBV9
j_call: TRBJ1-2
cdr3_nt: TGTGCCAGCAGCCCCAACTCGGGAGGCTACACCTTC
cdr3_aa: CASSPNSGGYTF

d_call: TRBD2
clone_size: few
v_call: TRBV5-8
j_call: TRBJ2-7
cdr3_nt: TGTGCCAGCAACTTAGCGGGACCCTACGAGCAGTACTTC
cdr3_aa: CASNLAGPYEQYF

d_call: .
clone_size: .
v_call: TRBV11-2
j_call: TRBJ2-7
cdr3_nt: TGTGCCAGCAGCTCCGGAGGGCCCGTCAACGAGCAGTACTTC
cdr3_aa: CASSSGGPVNEQYF

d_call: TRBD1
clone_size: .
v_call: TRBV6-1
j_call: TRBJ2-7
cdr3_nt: TGTGCCAGCAGTGTTGCCGGGACAGGTGTTTACTACGAGCAGTACTTC
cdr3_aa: CASSVAGTGVYYEQYF

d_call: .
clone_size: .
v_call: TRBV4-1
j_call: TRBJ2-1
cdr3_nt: TGCGCCAGCAGCCAAGACCCGACGGCAGGGAGGTTTTCGAATGAGCAGTTCTTC
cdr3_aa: CASSQDPTAGRFSNEQFF

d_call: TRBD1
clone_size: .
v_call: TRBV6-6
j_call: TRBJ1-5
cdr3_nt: TGTGCCAGCAGAAAAAGGGGACAGGGGTCGGATCAGCCCCAGCATTTT
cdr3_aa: CASRKRGQGSDQPQHF

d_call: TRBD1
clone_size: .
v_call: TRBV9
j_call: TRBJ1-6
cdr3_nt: TGTGCCAGCAGCGCGGGGGGGACAGCTAAACCCCTCCACTTT
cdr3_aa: CASSAGGTAKPLHF

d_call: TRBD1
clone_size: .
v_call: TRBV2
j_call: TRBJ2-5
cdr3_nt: TGTGCCAGCAGTGAAGGGGTGGGCAGGGGGTACCAAGAGACCCAGTACTTC
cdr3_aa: CASSEGVGRGYQETQYF

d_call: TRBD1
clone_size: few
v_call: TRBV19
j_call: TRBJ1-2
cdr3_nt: TGTGCCAGTAGCAGACAGGGAGTAGGGGGCTACACCTTC
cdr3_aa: CASSRQGVGGYTF

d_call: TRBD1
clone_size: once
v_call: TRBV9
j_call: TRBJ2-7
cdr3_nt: TGTGCCAGCAGCGCGGCCGGGACAGGGTTCGACGAGCAGTACTTC
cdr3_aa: CASSAAGTGFDEQYF

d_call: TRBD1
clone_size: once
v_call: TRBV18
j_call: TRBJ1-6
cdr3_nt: TGTGCCAGCTCACCTGGGGGACAGGGCTCACCCCTCCACTTT
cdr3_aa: CASSPGGQGSPLHF

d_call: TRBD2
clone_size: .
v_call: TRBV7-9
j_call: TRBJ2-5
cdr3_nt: TGTGCCAGCAGCCAGAGACTAGCGGAGAAAGAGACCCAGTACTTC
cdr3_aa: CASSQRLAEKETQYF

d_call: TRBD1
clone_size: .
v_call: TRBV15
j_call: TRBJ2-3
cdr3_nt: TGTGCCACCAGCAGAGAACTCGGGACAGGGGGCGATACGCAGTATTTT
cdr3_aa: CATSRELGTGGDTQYF

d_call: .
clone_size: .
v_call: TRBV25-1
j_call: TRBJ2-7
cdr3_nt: TGTGCCAGCAGTGAGCTCAGGGTCCACGAGCAGTACTTC
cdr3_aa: CASSELRVHEQYF